Below, 18 T cell receptor beta chains from the same sample are listed, as sequenced in a study of neurological immune-mediated disorders. Via MiXCR, TCRdb re-called the 5' RACE reads, giving one row per CDR3 protein. Among around 44,000 distinct CDR3 sequences listed, 2.5% were seen once. Sequences were obtained from PBMCs. These receptors all come from a man under 40 with multiple sclerosis.

This clonotype was counted many times. V gene TRBV4-2 combines with J gene TRBJ1-6, with TRBD1 identical over 7 bases. V shed 0 bases, J shed 8 bases, and the junction held 4 bases outside the gene matches. Germline CDR1 and CDR2: LGHNA and YNFKEQ. CDR3 length: 15 residues. The CDR3 here is CASSQDPDRDSPLHF. The CDR3 DNA sequence: TGTGCCAGCAGCCAAGACCCCGACAGGGATTCACCCCTCCACTTT.

In this sample, this clonotype turned up many times. The chain is built from TRBV25-1 and TRBJ1-2, with D tentatively TRBD1 (5 bases). V lost 6 bases, J lost 7 bases, and 12 bases lay in between. The CDR3 extends over 12 amino acids. From germline, CDR1 is MGHDK and CDR2 SYGVNS. CDR3 protein: CASRTPGLGYTF. The DNA for the CDR3 is TGTGCCAGCAGGACTCCGGGACTTGGCTACACCTTC.

This clonotype was counted many times. The chain recombines TRBV20-1 with TRBJ2-5; D may match TRBD1 or TRBD2 (6 bases each). V was cut by 5 bases and J by 3 bases, with 19 bases left in between. Germline CDR1 reads DFQATT; CDR2 reads SNEGSKA (reference sequence). The CDR3 length is 15 residues. In DNA, the CDR3 is TGCAGTGCTCAGTTCTTGAGGGGGAGGAAAGAGACCCAGTACTTC. This translates into CSAQFLRGRKETQYF.

In its sample, this clonotype was seen a few times. The chain combines TRBV5-1 with TRBJ2-5; TRBD2 aligns across 7 bases. Germline V gene sequence: CDR1 SGHRS, CDR2 YFSETQ. This CDR3 contains 13 residues. J lost 7 bases, V lost 1 base, and 4 bases had no gene match. The CDR3 region is CASSLTSEGTQYF. For the CDR3, the DNA is TGCGCCAGCAGCTTGACTAGCGAGGGGACCCAGTACTTC.

The V and J genes are TRBV6-6 and TRBJ2-2, with D perhaps assigned TRBD1 or TRBD2 (5 bases each). The germline V gene encodes CDR1 MNHNY and CDR2 SVGAGI (reference sequence). V dropped 6 bases and J dropped 13 bases, with 39 bases sitting between them. This CDR3 region has 20 residues. The CDR3: CASRLGTEYIASTPGSWLFF. In DNA, the CDR3 is TGTGCCAGCAGGCTCGGGACGGAATACATCGCCTCCACACCGGGGAGCTGGCTGTTTTTT.

This clonotype has at least ten counts. This chain connects TRBV5-1 to TRBJ1-1; 11 nucleotides line up with TRBD1. Trimming at V came to 4 bases and at J to 7 bases, leaving 3 bases not matched to a gene. CDR1 and CDR2 from the germline V gene are SGHRS and YFSETQ. This CDR3 has 13 amino acids. The CDR3 DNA sequence: TGCGCCAGCAGCCCGGGACAGGGGGGTGAAGCTTTCTTT. Amino acids: CASSPGQGGEAFF.

This clonotype was seen ten or more times. The chain combines TRBV4-2 with TRBJ1-3, with 7 bases aligning to TRBD1. Germline V gives CDR1 LGHNA, CDR2 YNFKEQ. Unmatched junction bases numbered 13, after V lost 1 base and J lost 4 bases. The CDR3 is 18 amino acids. In DNA form, the CDR3 reads TGTGCCAGCAGCCAAGGTTTAGAAGGGGGCTCGTGGGGAAACACCATATATTTT. Protein product: CASSQGLEGGSWGNTIYF.

This clonotype occurred many times. The chain uses TRBV15 and TRBJ2-1; 11 bases line up with TRBD2. V shed 0 bases and J 8 bases; nucleotides not matched to a gene: 6. The CDR3 has 16 amino acids. Germline V gene sequence: CDR1 LNHNV, CDR2 YYDKDF (reference sequence). The CDR3 here is CATSRDRLAGGDEQFF. CDR3 sequence (DNA): TGTGCCACCAGCAGAGATAGATTAGCGGGAGGGGATGAGCAGTTCTTC.

At least ten counts were recorded for this clonotype. V usage is TRBV24-1 and J usage is TRBJ2-3, with D possibly TRBD2 on 5 matching bases. Germline V gene lookup returns CDR1 KGHDR and CDR2 SFDVKD. The CDR3 is 14 residues long. V was pared by 5 bases and J by 1 base, with 9 bases between. For the CDR3, the DNA is TGTGCCACCAGTGCGTCCGGGGGCACAGATACGCAGTATTTT. As protein: CATSASGGTDTQYF.

This clonotype appeared many times. This sequence may be a read error, since a much larger clone differs from it by one base. The rearrangement uses TRBV7-6 and TRBJ2-5; D remains ambiguous. The CDR3 length is 9 residues. Per germline, CDR1 SGHVS and CDR2 FNYEAQ. DNA for the CDR3: TGTGCCAGCAGGGAGACCAAGTACTTC. Protein product: CASRETKYF.

This clonotype came up a few times. The chain combines TRBV3-1 with TRBJ1-4; D not resolved. V lost 9 bases and J 12 bases, leaving 14 bases between the germline ends. This CDR3 is 11 amino acids long. Looked up from germline, CDR1 is LGHDT and CDR2 is YNNKEL (reference sequence). The CDR3 spells CARPKEPELFF. The CDR3 DNA is TGTGCCAGACCGAAGGAGCCGGAACTGTTTTTT.

Only a few counts were recorded for this clonotype. J is TRBJ2-1 and V is TRBV24-1; no firm D call. Germline V lookup: CDR1 KGHDR, CDR2 SFDVKD. V lost 3 bases to trimming and J lost 1 base, with 9 bases between them. The CDR3 is 15 amino acids. The CDR3 DNA is TGTGCCACCAGTGATCGTGACAATTCCTACAATGAGCAGTTCTTC. Translation gives CATSDRDNSYNEQFF.

This clonotype has ten or more counts. The chain links TRBV12-3 or TRBV12-4 to TRBJ2-2, with 10 bases identical to TRBD2. This CDR3 has 16 amino acids. The junction had 9 bases not matched to a gene; V was cut back by 3 bases and J by 8 bases. CDR3 loop: CASSFYSGRFMGELFF. The CDR3, as DNA: TGTGCCAGCAGTTTCTATAGCGGGAGGTTTATGGGGGAGCTGTTTTTT.

Only a few counts were recorded for this clonotype. A much bigger clone sits one base away, suggesting this may be a read error. The J gene is TRBJ1-1, the V gene TRBV20-1; D is undetermined. V lost 0 bases and J 0 bases, leaving 23 bases between the germline ends. Germline loops: CDR1 DFQATT, CDR2 SNEGSKA (reference sequence). The CDR3 is 19 residues long. DNA for the CDR3: TGCAGTGCTAGAGATGCGGGAAGGAGCCGGGGAAACCTGAACACTGAAGCTTTCTTT. As protein: CSARDAGRSRGNLNTEAFF.

This clonotype has a count of ten or more. The chain couples TRBV6-5 to TRBJ1-6, with 7 positions matching TRBD1. Germline V CDR1 and CDR2: MNHEY, SVGAGI. The CDR3 totals 14 residues. J gave up 13 bases and V 6 bases, and 12 bases lay outside the gene matches. CDR3 sequence reads: CASSAGTEMRPLHF. The DNA for the CDR3 is TGTGCCAGCAGCGCCGGGACAGAAATGAGGCCCCTCCACTTT.

This clonotype was seen ten or more times. V usage is TRBV3-1 and J usage is TRBJ2-5; weak D call: TRBD2 (7 bases). CDR1 and CDR2 from the germline V gene are LGHDT and YNNKEL (reference sequence). Between the trimmed V and J ends, which lost 0 bases and 1 base, there was a span of 12 bases. The CDR3 totals 16 residues. DNA of the CDR3: TGTGCCAGCAGCCAAGAAGGCGGGGGCCCCCAAGAGACCCAGTACTTC. Amino acids: CASSQEGGGPQETQYF.

Many counts were recorded for this clonotype. The rearrangement links TRBV20-1 to TRBJ1-6, with D unclear. CDR1 and CDR2 (germline): DFQATT, SNEGSKA (reference sequence). V was clipped by 4 bases and J by 5 bases, with 12 bases between them. The CDR3 runs to 14 residues. The CDR3 protein is CSATKQKNNSPLHF. For the CDR3, the DNA is TGCAGTGCTACAAAACAGAAAAATAATTCACCCCTCCACTTT.

This clonotype was observed at least ten times. V gene TRBV20-1 combines with J gene TRBJ2-1; D is possibly TRBD2 (5 bases). V lost 6 bases to trimming and J lost 7 bases, with 13 bases between them. The CDR3 is 12 amino acids. Germline V CDR1 and CDR2: DFQATT, SNEGSKA (reference sequence). CDR3 sequence (DNA): TGCAGTGCCCGACGGACGGGGAATGAGCAGTTCTTC. It is translated as CSARRTGNEQFF.